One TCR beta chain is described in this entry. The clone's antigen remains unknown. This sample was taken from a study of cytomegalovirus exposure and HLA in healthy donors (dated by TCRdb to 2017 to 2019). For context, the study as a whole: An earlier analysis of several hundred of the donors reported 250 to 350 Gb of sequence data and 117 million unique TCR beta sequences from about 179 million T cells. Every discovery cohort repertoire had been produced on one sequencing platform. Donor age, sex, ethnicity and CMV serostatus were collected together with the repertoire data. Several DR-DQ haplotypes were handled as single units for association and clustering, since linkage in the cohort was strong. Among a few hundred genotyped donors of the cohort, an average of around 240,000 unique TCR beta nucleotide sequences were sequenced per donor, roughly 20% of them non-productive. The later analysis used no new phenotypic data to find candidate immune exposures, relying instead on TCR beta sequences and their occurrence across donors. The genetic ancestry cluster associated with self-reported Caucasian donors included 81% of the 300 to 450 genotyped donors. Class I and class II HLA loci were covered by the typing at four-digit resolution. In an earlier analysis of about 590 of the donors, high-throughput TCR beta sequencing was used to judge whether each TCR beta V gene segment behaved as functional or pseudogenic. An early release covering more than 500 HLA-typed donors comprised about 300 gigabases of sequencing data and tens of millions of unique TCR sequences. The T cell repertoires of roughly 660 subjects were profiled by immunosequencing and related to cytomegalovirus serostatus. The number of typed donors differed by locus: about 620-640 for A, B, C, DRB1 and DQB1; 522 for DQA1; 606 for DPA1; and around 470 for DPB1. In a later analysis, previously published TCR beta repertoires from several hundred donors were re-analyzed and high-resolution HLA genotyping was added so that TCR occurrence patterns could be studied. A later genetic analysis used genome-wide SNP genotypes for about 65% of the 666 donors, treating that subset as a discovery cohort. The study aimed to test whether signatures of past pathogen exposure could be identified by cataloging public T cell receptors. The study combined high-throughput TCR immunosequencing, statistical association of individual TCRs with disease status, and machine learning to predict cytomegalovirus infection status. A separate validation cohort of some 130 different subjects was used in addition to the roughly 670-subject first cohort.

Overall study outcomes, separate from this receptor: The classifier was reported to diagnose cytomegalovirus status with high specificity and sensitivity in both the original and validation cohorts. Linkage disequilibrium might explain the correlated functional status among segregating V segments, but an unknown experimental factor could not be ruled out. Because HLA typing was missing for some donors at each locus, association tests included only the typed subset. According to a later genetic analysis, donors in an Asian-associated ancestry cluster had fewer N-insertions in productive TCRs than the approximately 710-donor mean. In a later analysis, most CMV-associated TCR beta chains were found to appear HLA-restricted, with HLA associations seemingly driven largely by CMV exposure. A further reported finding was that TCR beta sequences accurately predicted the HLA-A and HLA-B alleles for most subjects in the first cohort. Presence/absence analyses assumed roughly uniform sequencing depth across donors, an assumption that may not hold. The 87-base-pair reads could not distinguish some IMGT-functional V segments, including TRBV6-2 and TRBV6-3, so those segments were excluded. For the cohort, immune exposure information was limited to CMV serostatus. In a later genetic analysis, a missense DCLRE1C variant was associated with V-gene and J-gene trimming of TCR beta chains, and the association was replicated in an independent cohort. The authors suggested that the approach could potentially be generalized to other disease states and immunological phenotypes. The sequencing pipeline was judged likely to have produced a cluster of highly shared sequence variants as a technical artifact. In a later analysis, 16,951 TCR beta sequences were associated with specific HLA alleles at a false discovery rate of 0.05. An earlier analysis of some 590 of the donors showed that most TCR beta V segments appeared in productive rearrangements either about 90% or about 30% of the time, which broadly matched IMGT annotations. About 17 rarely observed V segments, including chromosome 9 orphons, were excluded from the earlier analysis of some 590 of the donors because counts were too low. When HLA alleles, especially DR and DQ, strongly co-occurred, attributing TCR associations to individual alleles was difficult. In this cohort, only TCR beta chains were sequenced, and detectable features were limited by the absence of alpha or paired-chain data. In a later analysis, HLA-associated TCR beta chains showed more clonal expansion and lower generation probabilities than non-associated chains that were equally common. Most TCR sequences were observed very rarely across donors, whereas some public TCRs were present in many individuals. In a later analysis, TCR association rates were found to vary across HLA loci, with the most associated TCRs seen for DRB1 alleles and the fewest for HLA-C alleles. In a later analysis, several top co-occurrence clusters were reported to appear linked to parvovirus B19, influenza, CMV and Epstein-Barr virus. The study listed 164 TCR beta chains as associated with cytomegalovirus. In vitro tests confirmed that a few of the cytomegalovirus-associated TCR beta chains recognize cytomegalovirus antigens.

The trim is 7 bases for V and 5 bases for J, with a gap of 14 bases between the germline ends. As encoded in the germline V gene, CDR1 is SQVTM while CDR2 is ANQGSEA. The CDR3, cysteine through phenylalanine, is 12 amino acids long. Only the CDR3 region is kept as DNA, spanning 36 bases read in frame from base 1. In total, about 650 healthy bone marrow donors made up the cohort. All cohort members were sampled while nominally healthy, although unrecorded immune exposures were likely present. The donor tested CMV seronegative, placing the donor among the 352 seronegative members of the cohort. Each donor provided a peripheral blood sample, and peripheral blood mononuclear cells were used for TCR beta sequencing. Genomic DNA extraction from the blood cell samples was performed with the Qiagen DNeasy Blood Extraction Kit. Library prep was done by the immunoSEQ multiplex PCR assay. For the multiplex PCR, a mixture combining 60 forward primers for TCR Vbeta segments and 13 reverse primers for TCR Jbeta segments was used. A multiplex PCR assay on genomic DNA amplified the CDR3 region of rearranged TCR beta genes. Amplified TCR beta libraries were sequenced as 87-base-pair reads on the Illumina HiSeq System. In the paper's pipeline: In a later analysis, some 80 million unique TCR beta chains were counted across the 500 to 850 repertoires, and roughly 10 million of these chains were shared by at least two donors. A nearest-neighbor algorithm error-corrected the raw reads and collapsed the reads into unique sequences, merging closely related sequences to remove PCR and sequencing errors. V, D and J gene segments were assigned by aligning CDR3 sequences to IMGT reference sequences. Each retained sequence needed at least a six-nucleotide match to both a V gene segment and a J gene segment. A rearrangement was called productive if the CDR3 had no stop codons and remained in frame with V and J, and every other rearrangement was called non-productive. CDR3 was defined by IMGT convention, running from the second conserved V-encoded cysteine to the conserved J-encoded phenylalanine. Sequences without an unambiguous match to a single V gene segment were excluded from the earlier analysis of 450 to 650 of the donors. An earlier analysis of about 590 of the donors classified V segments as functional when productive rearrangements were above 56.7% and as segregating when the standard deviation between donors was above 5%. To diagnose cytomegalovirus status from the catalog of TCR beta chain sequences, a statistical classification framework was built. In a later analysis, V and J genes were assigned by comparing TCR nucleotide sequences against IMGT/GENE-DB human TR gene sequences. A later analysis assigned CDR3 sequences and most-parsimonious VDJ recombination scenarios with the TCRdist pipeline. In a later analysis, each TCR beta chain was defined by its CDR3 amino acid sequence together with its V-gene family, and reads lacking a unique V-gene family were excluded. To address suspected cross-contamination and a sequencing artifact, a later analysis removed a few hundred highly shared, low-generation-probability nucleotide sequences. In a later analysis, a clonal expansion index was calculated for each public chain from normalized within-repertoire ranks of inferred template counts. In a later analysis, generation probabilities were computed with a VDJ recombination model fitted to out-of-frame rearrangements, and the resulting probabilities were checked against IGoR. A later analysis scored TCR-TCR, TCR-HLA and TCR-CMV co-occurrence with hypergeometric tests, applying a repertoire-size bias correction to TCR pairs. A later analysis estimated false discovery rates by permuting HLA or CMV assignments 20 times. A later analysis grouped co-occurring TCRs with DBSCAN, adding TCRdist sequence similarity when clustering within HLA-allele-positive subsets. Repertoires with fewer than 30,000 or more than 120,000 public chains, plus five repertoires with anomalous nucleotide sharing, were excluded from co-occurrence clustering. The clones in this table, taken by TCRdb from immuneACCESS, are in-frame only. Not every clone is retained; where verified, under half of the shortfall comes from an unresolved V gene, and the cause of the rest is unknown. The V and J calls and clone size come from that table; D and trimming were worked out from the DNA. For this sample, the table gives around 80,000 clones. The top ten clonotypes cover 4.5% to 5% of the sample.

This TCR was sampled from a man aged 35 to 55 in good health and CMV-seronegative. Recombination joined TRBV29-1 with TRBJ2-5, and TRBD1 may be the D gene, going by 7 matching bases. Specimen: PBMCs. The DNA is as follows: TGCAGCGGTGGACAGGCGGGGGAGACCCAGTACTTC. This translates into CSGGQAGETQYF.